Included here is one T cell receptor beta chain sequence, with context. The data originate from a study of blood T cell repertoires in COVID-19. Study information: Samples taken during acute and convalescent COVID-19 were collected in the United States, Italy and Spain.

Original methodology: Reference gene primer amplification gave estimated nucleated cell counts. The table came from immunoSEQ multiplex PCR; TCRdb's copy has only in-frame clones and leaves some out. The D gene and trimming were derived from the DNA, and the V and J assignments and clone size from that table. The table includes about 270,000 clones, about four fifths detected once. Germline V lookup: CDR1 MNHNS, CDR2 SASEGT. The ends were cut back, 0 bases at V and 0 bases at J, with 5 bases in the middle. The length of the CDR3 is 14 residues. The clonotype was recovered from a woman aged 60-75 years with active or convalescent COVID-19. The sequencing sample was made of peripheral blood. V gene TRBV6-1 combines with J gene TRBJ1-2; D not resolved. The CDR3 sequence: CASSEAYPNYGYTF. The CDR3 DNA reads TGTGCCAGCAGTGAAGCCTACCCTAACTATGGCTACACCTTC.